This T cell receptor beta chain was profiled in a study of blood T cell repertoires in COVID-19. CDR1 and CDR2 (germline): LNHDA, SQIVND (reference sequence). The CDR3 consists of 15 residues. V was shortened by 7 bases and J by 2 bases, with 14 bases between the two germline ends. This table comes from immunoSEQ multiplex PCR, and its TCRdb copy is limited to in-frame clones, with some not included. Of 140,000 to 150,000 clones in the sample, 75% to 90% are singletons; the top ten hold over 9.5%. This clonotype originated in a man in his 60s with active or convalescent COVID-19. Sequencing was carried out using peripheral blood. The genes are TRBV19 and TRBJ2-2; D is unclear. The DNA for the CDR3 is TGTGCCAGTATGAACCGGGTAGGAAACACCGGGGAGCTGTTTTTT. Residues: CASMNRVGNTGELFF. Drawing the rest from reference TRBV19 and TRBJ2-2, the complete variable domain is DGGITQSPKYLFRKEGQNVTLSCEQNLNHDAMYWYRQDPGQGLRLIYYSQIVNDFQKGDIAEGYSVSREKKESFPLTVTSAQKNPTAFYLCASMNRVGNTGELFFGEGSRLTVL.